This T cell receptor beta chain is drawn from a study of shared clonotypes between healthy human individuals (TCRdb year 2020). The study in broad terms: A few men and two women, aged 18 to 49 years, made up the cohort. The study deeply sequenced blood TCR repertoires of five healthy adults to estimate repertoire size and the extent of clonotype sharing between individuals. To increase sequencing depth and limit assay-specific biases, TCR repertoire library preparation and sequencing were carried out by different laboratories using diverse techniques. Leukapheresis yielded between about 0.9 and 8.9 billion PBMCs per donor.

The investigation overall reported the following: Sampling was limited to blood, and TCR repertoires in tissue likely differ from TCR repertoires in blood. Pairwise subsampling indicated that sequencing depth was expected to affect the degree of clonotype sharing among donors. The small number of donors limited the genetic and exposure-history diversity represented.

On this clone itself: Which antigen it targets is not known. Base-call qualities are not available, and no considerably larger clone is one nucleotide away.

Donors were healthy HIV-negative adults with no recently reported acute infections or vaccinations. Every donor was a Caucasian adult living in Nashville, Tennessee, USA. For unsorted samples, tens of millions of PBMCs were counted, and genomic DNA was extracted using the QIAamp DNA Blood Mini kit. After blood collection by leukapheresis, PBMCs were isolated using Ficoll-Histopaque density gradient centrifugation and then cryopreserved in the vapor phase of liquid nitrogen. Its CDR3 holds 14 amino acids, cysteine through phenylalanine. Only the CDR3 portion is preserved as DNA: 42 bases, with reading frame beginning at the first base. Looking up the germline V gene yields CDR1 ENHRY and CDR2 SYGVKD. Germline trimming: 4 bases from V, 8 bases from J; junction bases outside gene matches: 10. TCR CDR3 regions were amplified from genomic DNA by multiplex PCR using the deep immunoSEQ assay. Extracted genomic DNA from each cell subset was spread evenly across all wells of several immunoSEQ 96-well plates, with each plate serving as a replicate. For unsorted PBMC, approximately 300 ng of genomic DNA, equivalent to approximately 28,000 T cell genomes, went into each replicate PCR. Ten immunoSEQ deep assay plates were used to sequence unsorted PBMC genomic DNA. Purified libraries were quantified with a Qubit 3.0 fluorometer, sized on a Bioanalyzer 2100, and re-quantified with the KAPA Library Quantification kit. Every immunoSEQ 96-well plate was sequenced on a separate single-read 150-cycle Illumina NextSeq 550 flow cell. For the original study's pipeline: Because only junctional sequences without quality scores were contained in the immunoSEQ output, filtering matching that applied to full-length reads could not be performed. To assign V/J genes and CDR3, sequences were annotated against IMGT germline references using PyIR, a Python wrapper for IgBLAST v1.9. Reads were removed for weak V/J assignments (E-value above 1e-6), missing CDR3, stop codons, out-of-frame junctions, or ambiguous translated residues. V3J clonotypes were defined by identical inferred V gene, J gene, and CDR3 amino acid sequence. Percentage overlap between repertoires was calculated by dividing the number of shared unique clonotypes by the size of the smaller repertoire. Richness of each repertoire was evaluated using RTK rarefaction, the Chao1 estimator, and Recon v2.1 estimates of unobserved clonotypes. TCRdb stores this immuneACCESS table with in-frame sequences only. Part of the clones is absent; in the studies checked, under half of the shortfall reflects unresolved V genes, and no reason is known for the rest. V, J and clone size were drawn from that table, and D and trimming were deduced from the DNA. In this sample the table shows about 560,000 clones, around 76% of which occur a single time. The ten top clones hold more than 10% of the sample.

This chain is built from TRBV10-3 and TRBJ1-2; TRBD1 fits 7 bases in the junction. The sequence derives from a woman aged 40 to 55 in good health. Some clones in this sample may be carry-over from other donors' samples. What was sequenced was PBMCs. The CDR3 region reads CAISATTGLDGYTF. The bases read TGTGCCATCAGTGCAACGACAGGGTTAGACGGCTACACCTTC.